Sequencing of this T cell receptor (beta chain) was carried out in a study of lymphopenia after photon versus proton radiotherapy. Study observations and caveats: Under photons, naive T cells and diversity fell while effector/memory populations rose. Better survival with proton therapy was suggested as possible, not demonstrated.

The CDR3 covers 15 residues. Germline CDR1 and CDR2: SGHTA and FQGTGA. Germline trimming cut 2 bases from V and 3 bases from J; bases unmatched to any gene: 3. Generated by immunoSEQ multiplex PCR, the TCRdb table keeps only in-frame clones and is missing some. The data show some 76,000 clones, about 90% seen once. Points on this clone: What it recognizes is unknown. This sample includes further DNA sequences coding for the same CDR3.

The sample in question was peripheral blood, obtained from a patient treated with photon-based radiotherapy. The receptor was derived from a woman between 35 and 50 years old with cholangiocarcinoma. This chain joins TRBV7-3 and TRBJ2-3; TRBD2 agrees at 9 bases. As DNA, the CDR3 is TGTGCCAGCAGCTTAGCGGGGGGGCAGACAGATACGCAGTATTTT. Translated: CASSLAGGQTDTQYF. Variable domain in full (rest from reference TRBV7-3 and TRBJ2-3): GAGVSQTPSNKVTEKGKYVELRCDPISGHTALYWYRQSLGQGPEFLIYFQGTGAADDSGLPNDRFFAVRPEGSVSTLKIQRTERGDSAVYLCASSLAGGQTDTQYFGPGTRLTVL.